The T cell receptor (beta chain) described here comes from a study of T cells in tuberculosis. Study as a whole: This South African cohort compared adolescents with or without latent tuberculosis against adults with active tuberculosis. Study results and limitations: Samples were chosen by availability of cryopreserved specimens.

The CDR3 contains 14 residues. Germline CDR1 and CDR2: SGHRS and YFSETQ. V lost 7 bases to trimming and J lost 0 bases, with 10 bases between them. On this clone: The antigen is unknown.

Repertoires were generated with immunoSEQ multiplex PCR, while TCRdb's copy carries only in-frame clones and drops some. The sample holds 29,000 or so clones, approximately 95% seen once. This clonotype was obtained from a donor aged 10 to 29 with latent tuberculosis or without tuberculosis infection. The sequencing input was PBMCs. The V gene is TRBV5-1, the J gene TRBJ2-2; possibly TRBD2 for D (5 bases). CDR3 sequence: CASAGNSNTGELFF. CDR3 nucleotide sequence: TGCGCCAGCGCGGGCAACTCGAACACCGGGGAGCTGTTTTTT.